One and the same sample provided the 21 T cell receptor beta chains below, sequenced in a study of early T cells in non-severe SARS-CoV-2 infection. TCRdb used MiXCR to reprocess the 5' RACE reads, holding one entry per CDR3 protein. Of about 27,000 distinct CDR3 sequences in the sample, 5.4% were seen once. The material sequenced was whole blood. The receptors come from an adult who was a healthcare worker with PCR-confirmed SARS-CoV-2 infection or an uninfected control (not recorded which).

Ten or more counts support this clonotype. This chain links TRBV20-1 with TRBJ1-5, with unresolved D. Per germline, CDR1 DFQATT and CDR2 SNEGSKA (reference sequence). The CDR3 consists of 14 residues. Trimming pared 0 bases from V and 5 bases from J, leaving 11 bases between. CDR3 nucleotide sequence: TGCAGTGCTAGAGAAAACACCTATTATCAGCCCCAGCATTTT. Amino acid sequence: CSARENTYYQPQHF.

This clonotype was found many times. Here the CDR3 DNA reads TGTGCCAGCAGCTTAACGTTCATCATCTCTGGGGCCAACGTCCTGACTTTC. Translation: CASSLTFIISGANVLTF. This sequence joins TRBV7-2 and TRBJ2-6, with no clear D. V was trimmed by 2 bases and J by 0 bases, leaving 11 bases between them. CDR1 SGHTA and CDR2 FQGNSA come from the germline V gene. The CDR3 is 17 amino acids.

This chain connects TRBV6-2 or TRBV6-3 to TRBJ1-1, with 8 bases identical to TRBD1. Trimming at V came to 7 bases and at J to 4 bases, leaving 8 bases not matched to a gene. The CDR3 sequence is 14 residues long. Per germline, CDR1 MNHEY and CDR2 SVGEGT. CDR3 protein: CASTVTGGTTEAFF. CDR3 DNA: TGTGCCAGCACCGTAACAGGGGGGACCACTGAAGCTTTCTTT.

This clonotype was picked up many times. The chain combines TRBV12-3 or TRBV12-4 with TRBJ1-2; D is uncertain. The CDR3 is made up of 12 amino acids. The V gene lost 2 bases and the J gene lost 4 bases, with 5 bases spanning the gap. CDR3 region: CASSLTVYGYTF. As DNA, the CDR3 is TGTGCCAGCAGTTTAACAGTCTATGGCTACACCTTC.

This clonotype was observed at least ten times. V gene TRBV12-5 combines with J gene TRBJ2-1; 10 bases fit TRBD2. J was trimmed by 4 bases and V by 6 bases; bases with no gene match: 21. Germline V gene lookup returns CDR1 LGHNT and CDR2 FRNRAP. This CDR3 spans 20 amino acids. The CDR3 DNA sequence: TGTGCTAGTGGGCCCTACCGGGACAGATCCGGGACTAGCGTATACAATGAGCAGTTCTTC. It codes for CASGPYRDRSGTSVYNEQFF.

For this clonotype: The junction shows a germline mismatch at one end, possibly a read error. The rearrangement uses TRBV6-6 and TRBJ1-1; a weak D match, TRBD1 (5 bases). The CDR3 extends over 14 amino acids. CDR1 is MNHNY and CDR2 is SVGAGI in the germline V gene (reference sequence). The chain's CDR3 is CVSNGRGDDTEAFF. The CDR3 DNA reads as TGTGTCAGCAACGGGCGGGGGGATGACACTGAAGCTTTCTTT.

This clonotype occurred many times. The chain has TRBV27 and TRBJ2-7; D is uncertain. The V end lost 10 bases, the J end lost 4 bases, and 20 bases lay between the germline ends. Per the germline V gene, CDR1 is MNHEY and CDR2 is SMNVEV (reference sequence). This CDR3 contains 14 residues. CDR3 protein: CATREDPGVYEQYF. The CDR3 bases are TGTGCCACTCGAGAAGACCCTGGGGTTTACGAGCAGTACTTC.

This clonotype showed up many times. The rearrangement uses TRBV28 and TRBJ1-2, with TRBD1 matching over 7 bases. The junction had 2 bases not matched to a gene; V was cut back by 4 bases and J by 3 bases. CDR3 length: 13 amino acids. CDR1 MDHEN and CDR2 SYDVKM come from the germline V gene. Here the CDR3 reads CASSSDRDYGYTF. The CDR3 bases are TGTGCCAGCAGTTCCGACAGGGACTATGGCTACACCTTC.

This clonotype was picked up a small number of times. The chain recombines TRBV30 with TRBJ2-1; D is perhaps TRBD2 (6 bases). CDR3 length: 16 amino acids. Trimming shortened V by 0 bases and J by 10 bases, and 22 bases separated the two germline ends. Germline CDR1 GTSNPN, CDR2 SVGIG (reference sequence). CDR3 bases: TGTGCCTGGAGTGTACGAGGCGGGATCGTCGGTCGGGAGCAGTTCTTC. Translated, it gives CAWSVRGGIVGREQFF.

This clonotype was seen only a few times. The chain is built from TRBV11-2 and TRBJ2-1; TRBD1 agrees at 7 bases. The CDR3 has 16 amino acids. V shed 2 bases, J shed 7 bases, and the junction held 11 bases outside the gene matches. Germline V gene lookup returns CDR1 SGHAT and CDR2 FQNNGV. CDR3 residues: CASSLLLEGARNEQFF. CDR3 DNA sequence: TGTGCCAGCAGCTTACTGCTTGAGGGGGCGCGGAATGAGCAGTTCTTC.

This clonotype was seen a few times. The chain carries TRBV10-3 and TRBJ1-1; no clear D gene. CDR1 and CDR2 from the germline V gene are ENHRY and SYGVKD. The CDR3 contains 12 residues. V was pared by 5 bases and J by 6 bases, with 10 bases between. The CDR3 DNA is TGTGCCATCAGTTCTTCCCCCGCTGAAGCTTTCTTT. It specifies CAISSSPAEAFF.

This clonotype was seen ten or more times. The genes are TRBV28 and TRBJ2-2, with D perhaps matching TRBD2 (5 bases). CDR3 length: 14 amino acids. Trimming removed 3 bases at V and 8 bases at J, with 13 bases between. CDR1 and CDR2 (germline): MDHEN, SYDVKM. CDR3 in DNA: TGTGCCAGCAGTTTTAGCGTATTAGGAGGGGAGCTGTTTTTT. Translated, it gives CASSFSVLGGELFF.

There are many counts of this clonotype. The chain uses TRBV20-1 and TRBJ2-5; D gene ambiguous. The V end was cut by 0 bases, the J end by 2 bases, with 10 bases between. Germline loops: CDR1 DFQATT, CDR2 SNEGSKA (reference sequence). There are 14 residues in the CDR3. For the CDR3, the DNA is TGCAGTGCTAGAGATCCCGGCCGACAAGAGACCCAGTACTTC. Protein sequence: CSARDPGRQETQYF.

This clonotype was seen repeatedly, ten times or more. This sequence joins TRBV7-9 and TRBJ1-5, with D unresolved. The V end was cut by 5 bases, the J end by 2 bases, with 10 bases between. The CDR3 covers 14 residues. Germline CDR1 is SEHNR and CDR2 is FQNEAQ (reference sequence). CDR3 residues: CASSLGVGNQPQHF. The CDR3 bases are TGTGCCAGCAGCCTCGGCGTAGGCAATCAGCCCCAGCATTTT.

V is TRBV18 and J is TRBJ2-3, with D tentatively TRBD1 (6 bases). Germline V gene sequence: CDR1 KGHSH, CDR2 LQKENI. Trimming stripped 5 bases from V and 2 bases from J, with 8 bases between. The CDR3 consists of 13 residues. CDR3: CASSGTPTDTQYF. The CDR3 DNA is TGTGCCAGCTCAGGGACACCCACAGATACGCAGTATTTT. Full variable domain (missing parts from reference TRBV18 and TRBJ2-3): NAGVMQNPRHLVRRRGQEARLRCSPMKGHSHVYWYRQLPEEGLKFMVYLQKENIIDESGMPKERFSAEFPKEGPSILRIQQVVRGDSAAYFCASSGTPTDTQYFGPGTRLTVL.

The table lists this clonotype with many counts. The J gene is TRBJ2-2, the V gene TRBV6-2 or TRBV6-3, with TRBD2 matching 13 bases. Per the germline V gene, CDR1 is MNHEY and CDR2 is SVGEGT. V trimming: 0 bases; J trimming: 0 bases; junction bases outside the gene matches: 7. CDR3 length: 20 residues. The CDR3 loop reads CASSYSRTSGRITNTGELFF. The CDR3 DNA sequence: TGTGCCAGCAGTTACTCGCGGACTAGCGGGAGAATCACGAACACCGGGGAGCTGTTTTTT.

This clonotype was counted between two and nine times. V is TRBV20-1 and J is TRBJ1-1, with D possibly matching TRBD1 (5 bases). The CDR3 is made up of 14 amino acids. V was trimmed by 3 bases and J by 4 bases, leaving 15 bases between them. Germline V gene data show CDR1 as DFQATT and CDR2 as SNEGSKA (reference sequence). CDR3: CSARGVPGRTEAFF. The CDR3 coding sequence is TGCAGTGCTAGGGGAGTCCCGGGGCGCACTGAAGCTTTCTTT.

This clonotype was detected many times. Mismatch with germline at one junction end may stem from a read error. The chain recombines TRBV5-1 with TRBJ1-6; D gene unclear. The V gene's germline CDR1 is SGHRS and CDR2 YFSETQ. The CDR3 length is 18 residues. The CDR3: CASSFSSVKSSYNSPLHF. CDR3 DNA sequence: TGCGCCAGCAGCTTCTCGTCGGTAAAGAGCTCCTATAATTCACCCCTCCATTTT.

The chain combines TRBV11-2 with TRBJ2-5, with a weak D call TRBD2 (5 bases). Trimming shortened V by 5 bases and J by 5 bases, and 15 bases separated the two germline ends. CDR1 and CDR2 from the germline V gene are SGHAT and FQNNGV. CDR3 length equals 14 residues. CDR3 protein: CASSPTSGFETQYF. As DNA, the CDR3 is TGTGCCAGCAGCCCCACGAGCGGATTCGAGACCCAGTACTTC.

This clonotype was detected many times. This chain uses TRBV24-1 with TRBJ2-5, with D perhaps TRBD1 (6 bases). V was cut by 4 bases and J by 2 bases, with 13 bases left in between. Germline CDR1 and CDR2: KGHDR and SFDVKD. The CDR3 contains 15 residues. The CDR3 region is CATSDTRQVQETQYF. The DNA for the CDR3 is TGTGCCACCAGTGACACCAGACAGGTACAAGAGACCCAGTACTTC.

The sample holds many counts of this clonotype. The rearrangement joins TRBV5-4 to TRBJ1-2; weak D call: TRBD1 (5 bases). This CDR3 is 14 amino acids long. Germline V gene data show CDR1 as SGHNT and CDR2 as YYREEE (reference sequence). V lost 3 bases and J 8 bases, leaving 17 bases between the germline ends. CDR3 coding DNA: TGTGCCAGCAGCTCTTCCCCAGGGCAGGGAGGCTACACCTTC. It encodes CASSSSPGQGGYTF.